The rows below give T cell receptor beta chains drawn from one sample of a study of molecular identifiers for immune sequencing clone quantification. In TCRdb, the PCR reads were re-called with MiXCR into one record per CDR3 protein. The table records hundreds of thousands of distinct CDR3 sequences, about 23% of them present only once. The specimen was naive CD8+ T cells from blood, with Jurkat cell RNA spiked in. These receptors were obtained from a human donor in good health. Some libraries in this study had Jurkat cell RNA spiked in. The CDR3 runs from the conserved cysteine through the conserved F or W. The order of the fields is CDR3 length, J gene, V gene, CDR3 protein.

15 TRBJ2-1 TRBV4-1 CASSQVAGTNNEQFF
17 TRBJ2-1 TRBV3-1 CASSQVYTASGVREQFF
19 TRBJ2-1 TRBV4-1 CASSQAQVGVLGSYNEQFF
16 TRBJ2-3 TRBV7-9 CASRGGSGISTDTQYF
16 TRBJ2-7 TRBV27 CASSTADRMTTYEQYF
19 TRBJ2-3 TRBV6-5 CASRYTGLAGDGNTDTQYF
14 TRBJ2-7 TRBV24-1 CATSDRISPGEQYF
16 TRBJ2-3 TRBV12-3/TRBV12-4 CASSYQGAGTGDTQYF
15 TRBJ2-7 TRBV7-9 CASSLELAPDYEQYF
15 TRBJ1-3 TRBV7-9 CASSSSGTGMNTIYF
18 TRBJ2-7 TRBV6-2/TRBV6-3 CASSKPGLAGGTSDEQYF
19 TRBJ1-1 TRBV20-1 CSADFRDRGVWDMNTEAFF
16 TRBJ2-3 TRBV9 CASSPWDRGRTDTQYF
14 TRBJ2-2 TRBV7-9 CASRDTSNTGELFF
14 TRBJ1-1 TRBV28 CASSLRVDSTEAFF
12 TRBJ1-4 TRBV7-9 CASSPGVEKLFF
16 TRBJ1-6 TRBV27 CASSSVLDPVSSPLHF
12 TRBJ1-1 TRBV29-1 CSVGFEGHEAFF
14 TRBJ2-3 TRBV15 CATSGLASTDTQYF
15 TRBJ2-7 TRBV5-1 CASSLGGGTSYEQYF
12 TRBJ2-7 TRBV18 CASSPASDERYF
13 TRBJ1-1 TRBV28 CASSSRGLTEAFF
15 TRBJ2-7 TRBV15 CATSRDTRPDERQYF
16 TRBJ2-4 TRBV7-2 CASSLVMGAAKNIQYF
14 TRBJ2-5 TRBV7-2 CASSFGPPGETQYF
13 TRBJ2-5 TRBV15 CATSRDPQETQYF
14 TRBJ2-7 TRBV7-9 CASTSRGGSYEQYF
15 TRBJ2-7 TRBV5-4 CASSLTGLSSYEQYF
19 TRBJ1-2 TRBV13 CASSSLVVLPRITQSGYTF
12 TRBJ2-2 TRBV30 CAWSGDTGELFF
14 TRBJ2-7 TRBV27 CASSLGLVSGEQYF
18 TRBJ2-1 TRBV12-5 CASGLSSRTSVGLDEQFF
12 TRBJ2-7 TRBV11-2 CASSLEYYEQYF
15 TRBJ1-6 TRBV12-3/TRBV12-4 CASSDQSSYNSPLHF
13 TRBJ1-1 TRBV2 CASRSTGWSGAFF
13 TRBJ2-2 TRBV28 CASSLGNTGELFF
16 TRBJ2-2 TRBV9 CASSPNRVTNTGELFF
13 TRBJ2-1 TRBV6-1 CASSEAGREEQFF
12 TRBJ1-2 TRBV29-1 CSVEVRAYGYTF
13 TRBJ1-3 TRBV29-1 CSVPLPRTNTIYF
19 TRBJ2-5 TRBV7-2 CASSPSWLREASAEETQYF
16 TRBJ2-3 TRBV19 CATSSDRASSTDTQYF
14 TRBJ2-5 TRBV27 CASSPRPYQETQYF
16 TRBJ1-2 TRBV7-9 CASSPPPGQGLYGYTF
16 TRBJ1-5 TRBV6-5 CASSYSGQDKNQPQHF
16 TRBJ2-7 TRBV5-1 CASSPGVWTGLHEQYF
14 TRBJ2-5 TRBV19 CASSGRSDPETQYF
13 TRBJ2-2 TRBV4-1 CASSPTNTGELFF
14 TRBJ2-5 TRBV11-2 CASSSYRIQETQYF
16 TRBJ2-2 TRBV7-9 CASSLSAGGPPGALFF